This TCR beta chain comes out of a study of T cell clonotyping in hematopoietic cell transplantation. Turning to this clone: The target antigen is unknown.

Findings of the study overall: Pathologically expanded recipient clonotypes increased progressively from day 30 to day 180 as diversity fell. Higher Inverse Simpson Index values in graft donor and pretransplant recipient predicted broader posttransplant TCR diversity.

Here immunoSEQ multiplex PCR was the method, and the copy in TCRdb shows in-frame clones only, minus some. The sample carries approximately 10,000 clones, 89% recorded once. Germline CDR1 is MGHRA and CDR2 is YSYEKL. The CDR3 sequence is 17 residues long. Trimming left V 0 bases short and J 10 bases short, with 22 bases between. The chain uses TRBV4-1 and TRBJ2-1, with D perhaps assigned TRBD1 or TRBD2 (6 bases each). Sequencing used peripheral blood mononuclear cells. This receptor was obtained from a human donor who either received an allogeneic hematopoietic cell transplant for a myeloid malignancy or was a related donor (not recorded which). Some clones in this sample may be carry-over from other donors' samples. In DNA form, the CDR3 reads TGCGCCAGCAGCCAAGAGAGGACAGTGGCCGGGAGTCGGGAGCAGTTCTTC. This codes for CASSQERTVAGSREQFF.